These T cell receptor beta chains were read from a single sample in a study of T-cell reconstitution after alpha-beta-depleted transplantation in children. Via MiXCR, TCRdb re-called the PCR reads, giving one row per CDR3 protein. Of about 690,000 distinct CDR3 sequences in the sample, approximately 17% were seen once. Specimen: PBMCs from the stem cell graft donor, collected from the stem cell graft. The receptors shown here come from a human donor who donated a stem cell graft to a child with acute myeloid leukemia. CDR3s include the opening cysteine and the closing phenylalanine or tryptophan. The D gene is left open where the match is weak. Clone size appears in some rows only: once, few, many, or a class for an expanded clone.

J	V	D	length	size	CDR3	DNA
TRBJ2-5	TRBV10-3	TRBD1	14	many	CAISESTGVETQYF	TGTGCCATCAGTGAGTCTACAGGGGTAGAGACCCAGTACTTC
TRBJ1-4	TRBV24-1	NA	15	NA	CATSDPGHPGEKLFF	TGTGCCACCAGTGATCCTGGCCATCCCGGTGAAAAACTGTTTTTT
TRBJ2-1	TRBV7-2	NA	14	many	CASSFVSSYNEQFF	TGTGCCAGCAGCTTCGTAAGCTCCTACAATGAGCAGTTCTTC
TRBJ1-1	TRBV20-1	NA	13	NA	CSAVWRASTEAFF	TGCAGTGCCGTCTGGAGGGCATCTACTGAAGCTTTCTTT
TRBJ2-7	TRBV20-1	TRBD1	14	many	CSARDNRGSYEQYF	TGCAGTGCTAGAGATAACAGGGGGTCATACGAGCAGTACTTC
TRBJ2-3	TRBV12-3/TRBV12-4	TRBD2	13	NA	CASSFTSADTQYF	TGTGCCAGCAGTTTTACTAGCGCAGATACGCAGTATTTT
TRBJ1-2	TRBV5-1	NA	14	NA	CASSLVGDTRGYTF	TGCGCCAGCAGCTTGGTCGGGGACACTCGGGGCTACACCTTC
TRBJ2-5	TRBV25-1	NA	9	few	CARSKTQYF	TGTGCCAGGAGTAAGACCCAGTACTTC
TRBJ2-1	TRBV20-1	TRBD1	16	many	CSARDPRDRGYNEQFF	TGCAGTGCTAGAGACCCCCGGGACAGGGGTTACAATGAGCAGTTCTTC
TRBJ2-7	TRBV12-2	NA	12	few	CASRWPGPFLVF	TGTGCAAGTCGCTGGCCGGGACCCTTCCTCGTCTTC
TRBJ2-1	TRBV15	NA	19	NA	CATSSKGELTQTLYNEQFF	TGTGCCACCAGCAGTAAGGGAGAGCTGACGCAGACCCTTTACAATGAGCAGTTCTTC
TRBJ1-4	TRBV4-3	TRBD1	16	few	CASSQGAGGAGEKLFF	TGCGCCAGCAGCCAAGGGGCAGGGGGCGCAGGTGAAAAACTGTTTTTT
TRBJ2-7	TRBV20-1	NA	14	many	CSARDLGGSYEQYF	TGCAGTGCTAGAGATCTTGGGGGCTCCTACGAGCAGTACTTC
TRBJ2-5	TRBV20-1	TRBD2	16	many	CSARVASGGAFETQYF	TGCAGTGCTAGAGTAGCTAGCGGGGGGGCTTTTGAGACCCAGTACTTC
TRBJ2-1	TRBV12-3/TRBV12-4	NA	14	NA	CASSPIGFYNEQFF	TGTGCCAGCAGTCCCATAGGGTTTTACAATGAGCAGTTCTTC
TRBJ2-1	TRBV29-1	TRBD2	13	NA	CSVPSGGANEQFF	TGCAGCGTTCCTAGCGGGGGGGCCAATGAGCAGTTCTTC
TRBJ2-1	TRBV20-1	NA	15	NA	CSARVRTMAHNEQFF	TGCAGTGCTAGAGTTAGGACCATGGCCCACAATGAGCAGTTCTTC
TRBJ2-1	TRBV28	NA	13	few	CASPDRSGNEQFF	TGTGCCAGCCCAGACAGGTCTGGGAATGAGCAGTTCTTC
TRBJ1-1	TRBV20-1	TRBD1	15	many	CSARRQGVMNTEAFF	TGCAGTGCTCGCCGACAGGGTGTCATGAACACTGAAGCTTTCTTT
TRBJ2-1	TRBV13	NA	13	NA	CASSWNTDNEQFF	TGTGCCAGCAGCTGGAACACCGACAATGAGCAGTTCTTC
TRBJ2-3	TRBV12-3/TRBV12-4	TRBD2	15	many	CASSPALAEADTQYF	TGTGCCAGCAGTCCTGCTCTAGCGGAGGCAGATACGCAGTATTTT
TRBJ2-1	TRBV7-2	NA	13	many	CASSYTGMHEQFF	TGTGCCAGCAGCTATACAGGAATGCATGAGCAGTTCTTC
TRBJ2-7	TRBV20-1	TRBD2	15	NA	CSATLDGGTGYEQYF	TGCAGTGCTACATTGGACGGGGGGACCGGCTACGAGCAGTACTTC
TRBJ2-6	TRBV7-2	NA	13	few	CASSLRGANVLTF	TGTGCCAGCAGCTTAAGGGGGGCCAACGTCCTGACTTTC
TRBJ1-1	TRBV7-7	NA	14	NA	CASSFPSEKAEAFF	TGTGCCAGCAGCTTCCCGTCGGAGAAGGCTGAAGCTTTCTTT
TRBJ2-3	TRBV20-1	TRBD2	16	many	CSAVTTLAGERDTQYF	TGCAGTGCTGTAACCACACTAGCGGGGGAACGAGATACGCAGTATTTT
TRBJ2-3	TRBV28	NA	13	NA	CASSTVSTDTQYF	TGTGCCAGCTCGACGGTAAGCACAGATACGCAGTATTTT
TRBJ1-2	TRBV20-1	TRBD1	15	NA	CSDDRREGTGDGYTF	TGCAGTGACGATAGGAGAGAAGGGACAGGGGATGGCTACACCTTC
TRBJ2-5	TRBV5-1	NA	17	NA	CASRITPLGPQQETQYF	TGCGCCAGCAGGATTACCCCATTGGGACCGCAACAAGAGACCCAGTACTTC
TRBJ2-7	TRBV4-1	TRBD2	17	NA	CASSQGAGTSGFYEQYF	TGCGCCAGCAGCCAAGGTGCAGGGACTAGCGGATTCTACGAGCAGTACTTC
TRBJ2-1	TRBV7-3	NA	16	NA	CASSLPGTYNPNEQFF	TGTGCCAGCAGCTTACCTGGGACCTATAACCCCAATGAGCAGTTCTTC
TRBJ2-2	TRBV29-1	TRBD1	15	many	CSVLSGGANTGELFF	TGCAGCGTTCTCTCAGGGGGCGCGAACACCGGGGAGCTGTTTTTT
TRBJ2-3	TRBV12-3/TRBV12-4	NA	13	many	CASSPDSTDTQYF	TGTGCCAGCAGCCCGGACAGCACAGATACGCAGTATTTT
TRBJ2-1	TRBV20-1	TRBD2	15	many	CSAKKQRGDYNEQFF	TGCAGTGCCAAGAAACAGCGGGGGGACTACAATGAGCAGTTCTTC
TRBJ1-3	TRBV12-3/TRBV12-4	NA	15	many	CASSLVGPIGNTIYF	TGTGCCAGCAGTTTAGTAGGACCTATTGGAAACACCATATATTTT
TRBJ1-5	TRBV4-2	TRBD1	13	many	CASSPRQGQPQHF	TGTGCCAGCAGCCCGAGACAGGGCCAGCCCCAGCATTTT
TRBJ1-1	TRBV7-9	NA	13	NA	CASSPPTGTLPFF	TGTGCCAGCAGCCCCCCAACCGGGACGTTACCTTTCTTT
TRBJ1-1	TRBV20-1	NA	17	few	CSARISSWPSEGAEAFF	TGCAGTGCTAGAATCTCTAGTTGGCCGTCTGAGGGGGCTGAAGCTTTCTTT
TRBJ2-3	TRBV28	TRBD1	11	NA	CATSGGDTQYF	TGTGCCACCTCAGGGGGAGATACGCAGTATTTT
TRBJ1-1	TRBV4-1	TRBD1	15	NA	CASSQEKDRVTEAFF	TGCGCCAGCAGCCAAGAGAAGGACAGGGTCACTGAAGCTTTCTTT
TRBJ1-2	TRBV6-1	NA	13	many	CASSTGPAYGYTF	TGTGCCAGCAGTACAGGGCCGGCCTACGGCTACACCTTC
TRBJ2-1	TRBV7-9	NA	13	many	CASSSWGYNEQFF	TGTGCCAGCAGTTCTTGGGGGTACAATGAGCAGTTCTTC
TRBJ2-3	TRBV5-4	TRBD2	20	few	CASSLEGTSGGAAGTDTQYF	TGTGCCAGCAGCTTGGAAGGAACTAGCGGGGGGGCTGCGGGCACAGATACGCAGTATTTT
TRBJ1-6	TRBV20-1	TRBD1	15	NA	CSAYAKGTENSPLHF	TGCAGTGCCTATGCTAAGGGGACAGAGAATTCACCCCTCCACTTT
TRBJ2-2	TRBV7-6	NA	14	NA	CASSPRRSTGELFF	TGTGCCAGCAGCCCTAGACGGAGCACCGGGGAGCTGTTTTTT
TRBJ1-4	TRBV20-1	NA	16	NA	CSADRFHDATNEKLFF	TGCAGTGCAGACAGGTTTCATGATGCAACTAATGAAAAACTGTTTTTT
TRBJ1-6	TRBV5-6	NA	15	NA	CASSLPVSYNSPLHF	TGTGCCAGCAGCTTGCCGGTGTCCTATAATTCACCCCTCCACTTT
TRBJ2-1	TRBV6-2/TRBV6-3	NA	16	NA	CASSYLTQPPGNEQFF	TGTGCCAGCAGTTACCTTACCCAACCCCCTGGCAATGAGCAGTTCTTC
TRBJ1-2	TRBV6-5	TRBD1	16	many	CASRLGQGSTSYGYTF	TGTGCCAGCAGGCTGGGACAGGGGTCCACCTCCTATGGCTACACCTTC
TRBJ2-5	TRBV29-1	NA	13	many	CSVRVASTETQYF	TGCAGCGTTCGCGTAGCTAGTACCGAGACCCAGTACTTC
TRBJ2-7	TRBV5-6	TRBD1	15	few	CASSATRGQLYEQYF	TGTGCCAGCAGCGCCACCCGGGGACAGCTCTACGAGCAGTACTTC
TRBJ2-3	TRBV12-3/TRBV12-4	NA	13	NA	CASSFGRSDTQYF	TGTGCCAGCAGTTTTGGGAGGTCAGATACGCAGTATTTT
TRBJ1-5	TRBV5-1	NA	14	NA	CASSWGVGNQPQHF	TGCGCCAGCAGCTGGGGCGTCGGTAATCAGCCCCAGCATTTT
TRBJ2-5	TRBV20-1	TRBD2	14	many	CSARVAGAQETQYF	TGCAGTGCTAGAGTAGCGGGGGCCCAAGAGACCCAGTACTTC
TRBJ1-3	TRBV20-1	NA	14	NA	CSALRGGPGNTIYF	TGCAGTGCTCTTAGAGGGGGGCCTGGAAACACCATATATTTT
TRBJ1-6	TRBV9	NA	15	few	CASSVEADYNSPLHF	TGTGCCAGCAGCGTAGAGGCCGATTATAATTCACCCCTCCACTTT
TRBJ2-3	TRBV5-6	TRBD2	16	many	CASSFTSGGVTDTQYF	TGTGCCAGCAGCTTTACTAGCGGGGGGGTCACAGATACGCAGTATTTT
TRBJ1-2	TRBV20-1	NA	11	many	CSARGQGGYTF	TGCAGTGCTAGAGGGCAGGGAGGCTACACCTTC